A selection of T cell receptor beta chains follows, all from one sample in a study of blood T cell repertoires in COVID-19. Only in-frame clones appear in the TCRdb table, and some are missing; sequencing was by immunoSEQ multiplex PCR. The sample yields over 150,000 clones, roughly 85% seen once. Sequencing was performed on peripheral blood. The receptors originated from a woman of 80 years or more with active or convalescent COVID-19. Both conserved end residues are part of each CDR3. D genes are given only for firm matches. Some rows have no size entry. The others give once, few or many, or a class for an expanded clone.

j_call,d_call,v_call,clone_size,cdr3_nt,cdr3_aa
TRBJ2-7,.,TRBV3-1/TRBV3-2,.,TGTGCCAGCAGCCAAGTAACAGGCCCGGTCTACGAGCAGTACTTC,CASSQVTGPVYEQYF
TRBJ1-5,.,TRBV10-1,.,TGCGCCAGCAGTGAGTCGGCCGCGGGTCAGCCCCAGCATTTT,CASSESAAGQPQHF
TRBJ2-1,TRBD2,TRBV7-2,.,TGTGCCAGCAGCCTAGCCCCAGCGGGAGGGAGTGCGAATGAGCAGTTCTTC,CASSLAPAGGSANEQFF
TRBJ2-1,.,TRBV29-1,.,TGCAGCACAGGGAGCTCCTACAATGAGCAGTTCTTC,CSTGSSYNEQFF
TRBJ1-2,TRBD1,TRBV5-4,.,TGTGCCAGCAGCTTGGCCCCGACAGGGGACCTCTACACCTTC,CASSLAPTGDLYTF
TRBJ2-6,.,TRBV5-4,.,TGTGCCAGCAGCCTTACACAATCTTCTGGGGCCAACGTCCTGACTTTC,CASSLTQSSGANVLTF
TRBJ1-1,TRBD1,TRBV9,.,TGTGCCAGCAGCGACAGGGGGCCTGAAGCTTTCTTT,CASSDRGPEAFF
TRBJ1-5,.,TRBV19,.,TGTGCCAGTAGTATCAACAAAGATCAGCCCCAGCATTTT,CASSINKDQPQHF
TRBJ2-7,.,TRBV19,.,TGTGCCAGTAGTCCACGGATCAGGGGCGAGCAGTACTTC,CASSPRIRGEQYF
TRBJ1-5,.,TRBV12-3/TRBV12-4,.,TGTGCCAGTCGGTTTAGGGGTCAGCCCCAGCATTTT,CASRFRGQPQHF
TRBJ1-4,.,TRBV5-1,.,TGCGCCAGCAGCTTGGCGACGGGGAATGAAAAACTGTTTTTT,CASSLATGNEKLFF
TRBJ2-1,TRBD2,TRBV29-1,few,TGCAGCGTGAGGGGGACTAGCGGGGTCTCCTACAATGAGCAGTTCTTC,CSVRGTSGVSYNEQFF
TRBJ1-2,.,TRBV28,once,TGTGCCAGCGGAGGCCCGAGGGCCGGTAACTATGGCTACACCTTC,CASGGPRAGNYGYTF
TRBJ1-1,TRBD1,TRBV25-1,.,TGTGCCAGCAGAGCAGACAGGGGGCCGAACACTGAAGCTTTCTTT,CASRADRGPNTEAFF
TRBJ2-3,.,TRBV19,few,TGTGCCAGTAGTATGGGGGGAGATACGCAGTATTTT,CASSMGGDTQYF
TRBJ1-1,.,TRBV6-5,.,TGTGCCAGCACTAAAGGGGGGGCGCGGGAAGCTTTCTTT,CASTKGGAREAFF
TRBJ1-5,.,TRBV11-2,.,TGTGCCAGCAGCGAACGGAATCAGCCCCAGCATTTT,CASSERNQPQHF
TRBJ1-5,TRBD1,TRBV4-1,.,TGCGCCAGCAGCCTGGGACAGGACGATAGTCCCCAGCATTTT,CASSLGQDDSPQHF
TRBJ1-6,TRBD1,TRBV20-1,.,TGCAGTGCTAGTAGATCCGGGACAGGCACAAATTCACCCCTCCACTTT,CSASRSGTGTNSPLHF
TRBJ2-7,TRBD1,TRBV23-1,.,TGCGCCAGCAGTCTAGTACAGGGGATTTGGTACGAGCAGTACTTC,CASSLVQGIWYEQYF
TRBJ1-1,.,TRBV6-2/TRBV6-3,.,TGTGCCAGCAGCGACGACAGGAACACTGAAGCTTTCTTT,CASSDDRNTEAFF
TRBJ1-2,TRBD1,TRBV10-3,.,TGTGCCATCAGTGTAGAAGGGGGCCCCTATGGCTACACCTTC,CAISVEGGPYGYTF
TRBJ1-5,.,TRBV18,few,TGTGCCAGCTCACCACGTGGGTTGAGGGACAATCAGCCCCAGCATTTT,CASSPRGLRDNQPQHF
TRBJ1-3,.,TRBV5-4,few,TGTGCCAGCAGCTCGGAACCGGGACAACAAGCGGGAAACACCATATATTTT,CASSSEPGQQAGNTIYF
TRBJ2-3,TRBD2,TRBV2,.,TGTGCCAGCAGTGAAAGGACTAGCGGGACAGATACGCAGTATTTT,CASSERTSGTDTQYF
TRBJ2-7,.,TRBV10-3,.,TGTGCCATCAGTGAGATGGACAGAACTAAGTCGTACGAGCAGTACTTC,CAISEMDRTKSYEQYF
TRBJ1-1,.,TRBV3-1/TRBV3-2,.,TGTGCCAGCAGCCTTAGTAACACTGAAGCTTTCTTT,CASSLSNTEAFF
TRBJ2-1,.,TRBV9,.,TGTGCCAGCAGCGTAGGAACAGGCTCCTACAATGAGCAGTTCTTC,CASSVGTGSYNEQFF
TRBJ2-2,TRBD1,TRBV24-1,.,TGTGCCACCGACAGGGGTGAGGGTACCGGGGAGCTGTTTTTT,CATDRGEGTGELFF